The next 10 T cell receptor beta chains were all read from a single sample in a study of CD8+ T cells in alopecia areata. Extracted from the samples, RNA was reverse transcribed into cDNA to serve as the sequencing template. Repertoires were generated with immunoSEQ multiplex PCR, while TCRdb's copy carries only in-frame clones and drops some. The profile shows 150,000 to 200,000 clones, just over 65% of them singletons. Stated treatment: oral pan-JAK inhibitor, 5-10 mg twice daily. This specimen was CD4+ T cells sorted from blood, taken at week 4, from a patient treated with tofacitinib. The receptors come from a human donor with alopecia areata.

The J gene is TRBJ1-5, the V gene TRBV10-3, with TRBD1 as a possible D gene (6 bases). This CDR3 is 18 amino acids long. The germline V gene encodes CDR1 ENHRY and CDR2 SYGVKD. V was shortened by 0 bases and J by 5 bases, with 20 bases between the two germline ends. The CDR3: CAISESLEEQGRHQPQHF. The CDR3 DNA reads TGTGCCATCAGTGAGTCCCTAGAGGAGCAGGGGAGGCATCAGCCCCAGCATTTT.

The rearrangement uses TRBV30 and TRBJ2-5; tentatively, D is TRBD2 (5 bases). The germline gives CDR1 GTSNPN, CDR2 SVGIG (reference sequence). The ends were cut back, 5 bases at V and 1 base at J, with 11 bases in the middle. The CDR3 covers 13 residues. The CDR3 region is CAWDPGSQETQYF. The DNA for the CDR3 is TGTGCCTGGGACCCGGGGTCCCAAGAGACCCAGTACTTC.

V is TRBV7-9 and J is TRBJ1-2, with 8 bases fitting TRBD1. The V and J ends lost 1 base and 4 bases, in that order; junction bases with no gene match: 11. The CDR3 loop spans 17 amino acids. Germline V CDR1 and CDR2: SEHNR, FQNEAQ (reference sequence). Here the CDR3 reads CASSLDPTRGRSYGYTF. The DNA of the CDR3 is TGTGCCAGCAGCTTAGACCCCACCAGGGGGCGAAGCTATGGCTACACCTTC.

The rearrangement uses TRBV15 and TRBJ2-7, with 9 bases that match TRBD1. The germline CDR1 and CDR2 sequences are LNHNV and YYDKDF (reference sequence). V dropped 5 bases and J dropped 5; count of bases not matched to a gene: 13. This CDR3 region has 16 residues. The CDR3 protein is CATSGGHRGRKDEQYF. As DNA, the CDR3 is TGTGCCACCAGCGGGGGGCACAGGGGGCGCAAGGACGAGCAGTACTTC.

The chain recombines TRBV30 with TRBJ1-2; D is ambiguous. CDR3 size: 13 residues. Germline CDR1 reads GTSNPN; CDR2 reads SVGIG (reference sequence). V gave up 1 base and J gave up 0 bases, with 6 bases separating them. Here the CDR3 reads CAWSDQTNYGYTF. The CDR3, as DNA: TGTGCCTGGAGTGATCAGACTAACTATGGCTACACCTTC.

The V gene is TRBV30, the J gene TRBJ1-1, with 10 nucleotides matching TRBD1. V lost 2 bases to trimming and J lost 0 bases; unmatched junction nucleotides: 9. The germline V gene has CDR1 GTSNPN and CDR2 SVGIG (reference sequence). This CDR3 has 17 amino acids. CDR3 bases: TGTGCCTGGAGTCCGGGGACAGGGGCTTTCATGAACACTGAAGCTTTCTTT. This encodes CAWSPGTGAFMNTEAFF.

The chain recombines TRBV30 with TRBJ1-1; possible D gene TRBD1, 5 bases. The germline CDR1 and CDR2 sequences are GTSNPN and SVGIG (reference sequence). This CDR3 comprises 11 residues. CDR3 in amino acids: CGWLQSRGAFF. The CDR3 nucleotides are TGTGGATGGTTACAATCGCGGGGGGCTTTCTTT.

This clone was seen a handful of times. The chain links TRBV19 to TRBJ1-5; D is possibly TRBD1 (5 bases). The V and J ends lost 7 bases and 2 bases respectively, with 12 bases between them. This CDR3 spans 14 amino acids. Germline-derived CDR1 and CDR2 are LNHDA and SQIVND (reference sequence). The CDR3 coding sequence is TGTGCCAGTACTCGGGGCTTTGGCAATCAGCCCCAGCATTTT. This encodes CASTRGFGNQPQHF.

The V and J genes are TRBV4-1 and TRBJ2-7; 8 bases map to TRBD2. Germline CDR1 MGHRA, CDR2 YSYEKL. V lost 5 bases, J lost 7 bases, and 10 bases stayed unmatched. The CDR3 extends over 14 amino acids. CDR3: CASSSPGGAGEQYF. The CDR3 DNA sequence: TGCGCCAGCAGCTCCCCCGGGGGGGCGGGGGAGCAGTACTTC.

The rearrangement uses TRBV18 and TRBJ2-5; perhaps TRBD2 as D (6 bases). Germline V gene lookup returns CDR1 KGHSH and CDR2 LQKENI. V was pared by 0 bases and J by 5 bases, with 16 bases between. The CDR3 loop spans 16 amino acids. This CDR3 reads CASSPPTGSRGETQYF. CDR3 bases: TGTGCCAGCTCACCACCTACCGGGAGTAGAGGGGAGACCCAGTACTTC.